This T cell receptor (beta chain) was recorded in a study of T cell responses to AZD1222 COVID-19 vaccine (dated by TCRdb to the early 2020s). Regarding the complete study: Because spike-specific TCR depth and breadth did not differ between the two schedules, AZD1222 recipients who got a second dose at roughly 4 weeks were pooled with those who got a second dose at roughly 12 weeks. Trial participants were enrolled by age into subgroups of 18-55, 56-69 and 70-plus years, and roughly 150, 30 and 60 TCR-sequenced participants, respectively, were included in these subgroups. A total of about 230 trial participants underwent TCR sequencing, of whom 200 to 220 received two doses of AZD1222 and about 26 received two doses of the MenACWY control vaccine.

This specimen's time point label, interpreted: baseline before first vaccination. Vaccinee samples came from UK trials COV001 and COV002, including a single-blind randomized controlled phase 2/3 trial of AZD1222 (ChAdOx1 nCoV-19) in healthy adults. For TCRbeta chain sequencing, PBMC samples were collected from trial participants at day 0 and at day 28 after the second dose. Overall results and qualifications from the work: Conclusions about previously exposed vaccinees are limited, since just six AZD1222 recipients were seropositive for SARS-CoV-2 at baseline. Because no samples from the day 14 peak response were available, repertoires could be characterized only after the peak T cell response. After two AZD1222 doses, spike-specific TCR breadth and depth were significantly higher than at day 0 and than in MenACWY recipients. Epitopes outside the regions mutated in the B.1.351 and B.1.1.7 variants were reportedly recognized by nearly half of the unique spike-specific TCRs. The 56-69-year group was small, and its depth increase did not reach significance, likely because of low power. Participants were mostly white British, with more females than males. The authors suggested clonal diversity may have been underestimated. CD4 TCRs associated with the vaccine covered the entire spike protein, and the dominant responses were in regions 160-218 and 743-854.

Points on this clone: The antigen it recognizes is unknown. No quality values exist for individual bases; no much larger clone is one base distant.

V is cut back by 6 bases and J by 11 bases, with 9 bases in the junction unmatched. Inclusive of the bounding cysteine and phenylalanine, the CDR3 is 14 residues long. The kept DNA is CDR3 alone, 42 bases in frame from the first base. The germline V gene yields MNHEY for CDR1 and SVGAGI for CDR2. The CDR3 regions of human TCRbeta chains were subjected to immunosequencing. Processing in the source paper ran as follows. Repertoire TCRs were matched against a reference library of SARS-CoV-2-specific TCRs generated with the MIRA antigen-specificity platform. Breadth was defined as the fraction of unique TCRs that were SARS-CoV-2-associated. Depth was defined as the fraction of total T cells that were SARS-CoV-2-associated. Using the MIRA data, every spike-specific TCR was mapped to the spike region that the TCR reacted to and assigned to either a CD4 or a CD8 class. Log10-transformed breadth and depth values were compared by one-way ANOVA with Sidak's multiple comparisons tests. The table comes from immuneACCESS by way of TCRdb, which keeps in-frame sequences with V and J called. Part of the clones is missing from these tables; in studies checked, under half for an unresolved V gene and the rest for unknown reasons. D and trimming were read from the DNA, whereas the V and J calls and clone size are those reported in that table. In all, the sample holds 99,000 or so clones, and 88% of those were seen once. Around 9.1% of the sample comes from the top ten.

The sample consisted of peripheral blood, taken on day 0 of AZD1222 vaccination. The receptor comes from an adult in good health. Recombination connected TRBV6-5 to TRBJ2-7; TRBD2 fits 14 bases in the junction. The CDR3 reads CASSTGTSGRGEYF. The DNA sequence follows: TGTGCCAGCAGCACCGGGACTAGCGGGAGAGGAGAGTACTTC.